The rows below give T cell receptor beta chains drawn from one sample of a study of blood T cell repertoires in COVID-19. Clones were read by immunoSEQ multiplex PCR, and TCRdb kept only the in-frame ones, dropping some. The data contain 280,000 or so clones, nearly 90% of them singletons. Sequencing was done on a sample of PBMCs or T cells enriched from blood (not recorded which). These receptors all stem from a woman aged 18-29 years with acute COVID-19. The CDR3 runs from the conserved cysteine through the conserved F or W. A D gene is named only where the DNA matches it firmly. Clone size is given for some rows only: seen once, a few or many times, or a class if the clone is expanded.

size,D,V,J,length,DNA,CDR3
.,.,TRBV27,TRBJ1-2,14,TGTGCCAGCAGCTCGGGAGGTTCTAACTATGGCTACACCTTC,CASSSGGSNYGYTF
once,TRBD2,TRBV6-2/TRBV6-3,TRBJ2-1,16,TGTGCCAGCAGTCGACTAGCGGGAGGGCTGTACAATGAGCAGTTCTTC,CASSRLAGGLYNEQFF
.,.,TRBV6-2/TRBV6-3,TRBJ2-7,14,TGTGCCAGCAGTTACCGGGGATGGGCCTACGAGCAGTACTTC,CASSYRGWAYEQYF
.,.,TRBV19,TRBJ1-1,15,TGTGCCAGTAGTACCCAGGACAGTTCGAACACTGAAGCTTTCTTT,CASSTQDSSNTEAFF
.,TRBD2,TRBV19,TRBJ2-7,15,TGTGCCACCTCGTTACGACTAGCGGGACCCTACGAGCAGTACTTC,CATSLRLAGPYEQYF
.,.,TRBV7-9,TRBJ2-7,15,TGTGCCAGCAGCGAGGGGGGGACTTGGGGCTACGAGCAGTACTTC,CASSEGGTWGYEQYF
.,.,TRBV27,TRBJ2-4,14,TGTGCCAGCAGTCGCAGGGGCCAGCGGAACATTCAGTACTTC,CASSRRGQRNIQYF
.,TRBD2,TRBV4-1,TRBJ2-1,19,TGCGCCAGCAGCCAAGAGGGACTAGCGGACCCGAGCTCCTACAATGAGCAGTTCTTC,CASSQEGLADPSSYNEQFF
.,.,TRBV30,TRBJ2-6,15,TGTGCCTCAAAACTAGAACTGACTGGGGCCAACGTCCTGACTTTC,CASKLELTGANVLTF
.,TRBD1,TRBV27,TRBJ2-1,15,TGTGCCAGCCAAACCGGGACAGAAGCCTACAATGAGCAGTTCTTC,CASQTGTEAYNEQFF
.,TRBD1,TRBV28,TRBJ1-2,14,TGTGCCAGCATCTCGGGGACAGCGAACTATGGCTACACCTTC,CASISGTANYGYTF
.,.,TRBV11-2,TRBJ2-1,15,TGTGCCAGCAGCTTAGGTCGCGGGTCCTACAATGAGCAGTTCTTC,CASSLGRGSYNEQFF
.,TRBD2,TRBV27,TRBJ2-3,17,TGTGCCAGCAGTTTTATGCCGGCGGGAGGGGGGTTTGATACGCAGTATTTT,CASSFMPAGGGFDTQYF
.,.,TRBV27,TRBJ2-7,16,TGTGCCAGCAGTTTATCGATAACTGGGCTAGCTGGCGAGCAGTACTTC,CASSLSITGLAGEQYF
.,.,TRBV13,TRBJ2-1,16,TGTGCCAGCAGCTCCCGGGGGACTGGGGGTTACAATGAGCAGTTCTTC,CASSSRGTGGYNEQFF
.,TRBD2,TRBV5-1,TRBJ2-1,16,TGCGCCAGCAGCTTGTCTGTGACTAGCGGCTACAATGAGCAGTTCTTC,CASSLSVTSGYNEQFF
.,.,TRBV19,TRBJ1-5,12,TGTGCCAGTAGTGGGCCGCATCAGCCCCAGCATTTT,CASSGPHQPQHF